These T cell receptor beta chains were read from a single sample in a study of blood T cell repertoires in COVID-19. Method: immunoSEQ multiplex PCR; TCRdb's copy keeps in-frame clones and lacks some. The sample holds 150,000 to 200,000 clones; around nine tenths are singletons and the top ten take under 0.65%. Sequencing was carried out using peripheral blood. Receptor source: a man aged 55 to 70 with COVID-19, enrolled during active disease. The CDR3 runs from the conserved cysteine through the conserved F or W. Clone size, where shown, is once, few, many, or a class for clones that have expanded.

CDR3aa: CASSIGGGSGGELFF
abundance: .
j_gene: TRBJ2-2
v_gene: TRBV19

CDR3aa: CASLGVRYEQYF
abundance: .
j_gene: TRBJ2-7
v_gene: TRBV6-5

CDR3aa: CASSYTNQGTGELFF
abundance: .
j_gene: TRBJ2-2
v_gene: TRBV6-5

CDR3aa: CASSLATGGSNEKLFF
abundance: .
j_gene: TRBJ1-4
v_gene: TRBV7-2

CDR3aa: CASSPNTGSGSPLHF
abundance: .
j_gene: TRBJ1-6
v_gene: TRBV5-5

CDR3aa: CASTPRRGYNEQFF
abundance: .
j_gene: TRBJ2-1
v_gene: TRBV11-2

CDR3aa: CASSYRDRGLSNEKLFF
abundance: .
j_gene: TRBJ1-4
v_gene: TRBV5-4

CDR3aa: CASSLLTGRSSYEQYF
abundance: .
j_gene: TRBJ2-7
v_gene: TRBV11-2

CDR3aa: CASSFYSSTGELFF
abundance: .
j_gene: TRBJ2-2
v_gene: TRBV7-2

CDR3aa: CASSQVVAGTSWGYTF
abundance: .
j_gene: TRBJ1-2
v_gene: TRBV4-3

CDR3aa: CASSLTGANTEAFF
abundance: .
j_gene: TRBJ1-1
v_gene: TRBV7-9

CDR3aa: CASSHTDRDTQHF
abundance: .
j_gene: TRBJ1-5
v_gene: TRBV7-9

CDR3aa: CASSREQGSQPLLYTF
abundance: once
j_gene: TRBJ1-2
v_gene: TRBV4-2

CDR3aa: CASSPQNTGELFF
abundance: .
j_gene: TRBJ2-2
v_gene: TRBV7-9

CDR3aa: CASSYTRGNQPQHF
abundance: .
j_gene: TRBJ1-5
v_gene: TRBV6-5

CDR3aa: CASSRTSGNYEQYF
abundance: .
j_gene: TRBJ2-7
v_gene: TRBV19